This T cell receptor (beta chain) stems from a study of blood T cell repertoires in COVID-19. Original methodology: Counts of nucleated cells, estimated from reference gene primer amplification, were obtained. TCRdb's copy holds only in-frame clones and misses some; the assay was immunoSEQ multiplex PCR. That table is the source of V, J and clone size, and D and trimming were worked out from the DNA. Of under 350,000 clones listed, over 75% are singletons. This CDR3 has 15 residues. Germline lookup yields CDR1 MDHEN and CDR2 SYDVKM. Deletions cut 3 bases from V and 6 bases from J, with 17 bases between.

Sequencing input: peripheral blood. The TCR originated in a woman aged 25 to 39 with COVID-19, enrolled during active disease. The J gene is TRBJ2-5, the V gene TRBV28; possible D gene TRBD1, 6 bases. The CDR3 DNA follows: TGTGCCAGCAGTTTGCCCCCAGACAGGCTAAAGACCCAGTACTTC. Amino acid sequence: CASSLPPDRLKTQYF.